These T cell receptor beta chains were read from a single sample in a study of control samples from healthy donors and cancer patients. Produced via immunoSEQ multiplex PCR; TCRdb's table is partial and in-frame only. The repertoire has 70,000 to 100,000 clones, 85% to 90% of them found once; the top ten carry over 1.5%. The sample consisted of PBMCs. The receptors here all came from a woman in her sixties or seventies with head and neck cancer. Each CDR3 is given with its conserved first and last residue. A D gene is named only where the DNA matches it firmly. Clone sizes are given selectively: once, few, many, or a class where the clone is expanded.

TRBV24-1,.,TRBJ1-2,.,CATKRPSGYGYTF,TGTGCCACCAAGCGGCCGAGCGGCTATGGCTACACCTTC
TRBV28,TRBD2,TRBJ2-1,.,CASSSSSGGLANEQFF,TGTGCCAGCAGTTCATCTTCCGGGGGACTAGCAAATGAGCAGTTCTTC
TRBV7-2,.,TRBJ2-3,.,CASSLGGWDTQYF,TGTGCCAGCAGCTTAGGAGGTTGGGATACGCAGTATTTT
TRBV19,TRBD1,TRBJ2-7,.,CASSRDRAYEQYF,TGTGCCAGTAGCCGGGACAGGGCTTACGAGCAGTACTTC
TRBV12-3/TRBV12-4,.,TRBJ2-1,.,CASSPNYEQFF,TGTGCCAGCAGTCCCAACTATGAGCAGTTCTTC
TRBV14,.,TRBJ2-3,.,CASSQLGGPSTDTQYF,TGTGCCAGCAGCCAATTGGGAGGACCATCCACAGATACGCAGTATTTT
TRBV3-1/TRBV3-2,TRBD2,TRBJ2-3,.,CASSPRGGLTDTQYF,TGTGCCAGCAGTCCCCGCGGGGGTCTCACAGATACGCAGTATTTT
TRBV15,.,TRBJ2-5,.,CATSRDRGYWETQYF,TGTGCCACCAGCAGAGACAGGGGTTACTGGGAGACCCAGTACTTC
TRBV7-9,TRBD1,TRBJ1-4,.,CASSLTGGNEKLFF,TGTGCCAGCAGCTTGACAGGGGGGAATGAAAAACTGTTTTTT
TRBV11-2,.,TRBJ2-1,few,CASSSGLNEQFF,TGTGCCAGCAGCTCAGGGTTGAATGAGCAGTTCTTC
TRBV6-5,.,TRBJ2-7,.,CASSYPGGAVHEQYF,TGTGCCAGCAGTTACCCAGGGGGGGCGGTCCACGAGCAGTACTTC